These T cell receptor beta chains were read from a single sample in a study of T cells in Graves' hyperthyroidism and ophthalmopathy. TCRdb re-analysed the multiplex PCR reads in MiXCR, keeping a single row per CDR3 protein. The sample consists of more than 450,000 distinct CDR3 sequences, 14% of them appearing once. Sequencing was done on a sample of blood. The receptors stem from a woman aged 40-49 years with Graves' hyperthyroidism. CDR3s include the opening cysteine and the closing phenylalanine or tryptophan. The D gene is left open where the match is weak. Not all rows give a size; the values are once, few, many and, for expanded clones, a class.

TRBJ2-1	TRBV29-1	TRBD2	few	CSVISGSEQSYNEQFF	TGCAGCGTGATTAGCGGGAGTGAACAGTCCTACAATGAGCAGTTCTTC
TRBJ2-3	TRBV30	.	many	CAWMRGSTDTQYF	TGTGCCTGGATGAGGGGGAGTACAGATACGCAGTATTTT
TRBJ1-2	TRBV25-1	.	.	CASSESGGVYGYTF	TGTGCCAGCAGTGAATCGGGGGGCGTCTATGGCTACACCTTC
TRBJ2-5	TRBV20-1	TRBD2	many	CSAHGTSGAWTQYF	TGCAGTGCTCACGGGACTAGCGGGGCCTGGACCCAGTACTTC
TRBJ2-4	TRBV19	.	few	CASSTTGALAKNIQYF	TGTGCCAGTAGTACGACAGGTGCTCTAGCCAAAAACATTCAGTACTTC
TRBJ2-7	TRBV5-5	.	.	CASSLVGDGSPIEQYF	TGTGCCAGCAGCTTGGTAGGGGACGGCAGTCCGATCGAGCAGTACTTC
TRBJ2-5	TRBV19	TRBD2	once	CASSLLGLAGNGARYF	TGTGCCAGTAGCCTCCTGGGTCTAGCGGGGAACGGGGCCCGGTACTTC
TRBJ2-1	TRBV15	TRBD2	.	CATSTGLAGPHEQFF	TGTGCCACCAGCACTGGACTAGCGGGACCCCATGAGCAGTTCTTC
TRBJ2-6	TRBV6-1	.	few	CASTAPQGTGSFSGANVLTF	TGTGCCAGCACCGCCCCTCAGGGAACAGGATCCTTCTCTGGGGCCAACGTCCTGACTTTC
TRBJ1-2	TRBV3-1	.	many	CASSQEGRGGGYTF	TGTGCCAGCAGCCAAGAGGGCCGGGGTGGTGGCTACACCTTC
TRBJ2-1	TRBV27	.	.	CASSPFASPYSGNNEQFF	TGTGCCAGCAGTCCTTTTGCTTCCCCTTACTCCGGGAACAATGAGCAGTTCTTC
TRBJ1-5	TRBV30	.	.	CAWSLGFQPQHF	TGTGCCTGGAGTTTGGGGTTCCAGCCCCAGCATTTT
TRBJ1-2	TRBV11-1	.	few	CASSPTKSEGGYTF	TGTGCCAGCAGCCCCACAAAAAGCGAGGGCGGCTACACCTTC
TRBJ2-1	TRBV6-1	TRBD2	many	CASSEVGETSGYNEQFF	TGTGCCAGCAGTGAAGTGGGGGAGACTAGCGGATACAATGAGCAGTTCTTC
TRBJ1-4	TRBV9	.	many	CASSQDGGHEKLFF	TGTGCCAGCAGCCAGGACGGAGGGCATGAAAAACTGTTTTTT
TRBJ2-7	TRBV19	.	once	CASAKTPGSPYEQYF	TGTGCCAGTGCTAAAACCCCTGGCAGCCCCTACGAGCAGTACTTC
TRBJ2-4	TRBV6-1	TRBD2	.	CASSIAGFHIQYF	TGTGCCAGCAGTATAGCGGGATTTCACATTCAGTACTTC
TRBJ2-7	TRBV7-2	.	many	CASSLGLGSGYEQYF	TGTGCCAGCAGCTTGGGTCTGGGGTCGGGCTACGAGCAGTACTTC
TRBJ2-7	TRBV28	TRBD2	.	CASSFGLAGGPHEQYF	TGTGCCAGCAGTTTCGGACTAGCGGGAGGGCCTCACGAGCAGTACTTC
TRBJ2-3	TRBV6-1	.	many	CASSAEGSGDTQYF	TGTGCCAGCAGCGCCGAGGGTTCAGGAGATACGCAGTATTTT
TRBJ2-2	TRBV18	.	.	CASQRGSAITGELFF	TGTGCCAGCCAGCGAGGGTCAGCCATAACCGGGGAGCTGTTTTTT
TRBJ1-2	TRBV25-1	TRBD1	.	CASSEAGGGYTF	TGTGCCAGCAGTGAGGCAGGGGGTGGCTACACCTTC
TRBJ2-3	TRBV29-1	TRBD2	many	CSASGLAESDTQYF	TGCAGCGCCTCGGGACTAGCGGAGTCGGATACGCAGTATTTT
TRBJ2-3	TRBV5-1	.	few	CASSLEQFWEMNTQYF	TGCGCCAGCAGCTTGGAGCAGTTCTGGGAAATGAATACGCAGTATTTT
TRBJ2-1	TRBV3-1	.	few	CASSQEGSSYNERFF	TGTGCCAGCAGCCAAGAGGGGAGCTCCTACAATGAGCGGTTCTTC
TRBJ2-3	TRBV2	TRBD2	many	CASSESLGRGADTQYF	TGTGCCAGCAGTGAATCACTCGGGAGGGGGGCAGATACGCAGTATTTT
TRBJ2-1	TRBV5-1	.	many	CASSSDSRNEQFF	TGCGCCAGCAGCTCGGACTCTCGGAATGAGCAGTTCTTC
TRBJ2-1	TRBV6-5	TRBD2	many	CASSYSRASGNGEQFF	TGTGCCAGCAGTTACTCGAGGGCTAGCGGGAATGGTGAGCAGTTCTTC
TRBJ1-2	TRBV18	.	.	CASSQSRSNYGYTF	TGTGCCAGCTCCCAGTCACGGAGTAACTATGGCTACACCTTC
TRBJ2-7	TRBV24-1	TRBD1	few	CATSGPGQGYEQYF	TGTGCCACCAGTGGCCCGGGACAGGGATACGAGCAGTACTTC
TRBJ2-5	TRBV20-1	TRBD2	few	CSATSGGEETQYF	TGCAGTGCTACCTCGGGAGGGGAAGAGACCCAGTACTTC
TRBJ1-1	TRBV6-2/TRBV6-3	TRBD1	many	CASSQDRSSMNTEAFF	TGTGCCAGCAGCCAGGACAGGTCCAGCATGAACACTGAAGCTTTCTTT
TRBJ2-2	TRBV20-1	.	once	CSGRGRYTGELFF	TGCAGTGGTAGGGGGAGGTACACCGGGGAGCTGTTTTTT
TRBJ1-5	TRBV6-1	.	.	CASNSGTRVIQPQHF	TGTGCCAGCAATAGCGGCACCAGGGTTATTCAGCCCCAGCATTTT
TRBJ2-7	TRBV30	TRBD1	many	CAWKRDRAYEQYF	TGTGCCTGGAAAAGGGACAGAGCCTACGAGCAGTACTTC
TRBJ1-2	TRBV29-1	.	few	CSVWDEDRDTPRKYYGYTF	TGCAGCGTCTGGGATGAAGACCGGGACACTCCAAGAAAATACTATGGCTACACCTTC
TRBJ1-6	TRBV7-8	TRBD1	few	CASSSQGAPYNSPLHF	TGTGCCAGCAGCTCGCAGGGGGCACCTTATAATTCACCCCTCCACTTT
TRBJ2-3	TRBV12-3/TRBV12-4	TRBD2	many	CASSRTSGNTDTQYF	TGTGCCAGCAGTCGGACTAGCGGAAACACAGATACGCAGTATTTT
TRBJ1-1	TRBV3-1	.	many	CASTKMGGAGTEAFF	TGTGCCAGCACCAAAATGGGGGGCGCCGGCACTGAAGCTTTCTTT
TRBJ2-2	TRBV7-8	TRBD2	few	CASSAPYSGKSTGELFF	TGTGCCAGCAGCGCTCCCTATAGCGGGAAGTCGACCGGGGAGCTGTTTTTT
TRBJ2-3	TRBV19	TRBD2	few	CASSERAGGPDTQYF	TGTGCCAGTAGTGAGCGAGCGGGAGGTCCAGATACGCAGTATTTT
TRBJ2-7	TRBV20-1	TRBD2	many	CSARLTSGSAPYYEQYF	TGCAGTGCGAGACTGACTAGCGGGAGCGCGCCGTACTACGAGCAGTACTTC
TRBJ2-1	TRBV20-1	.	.	CSALARLNPYNEQFF	TGCAGTGCTTTAGCCCGTTTGAACCCCTACAATGAGCAGTTCTTC
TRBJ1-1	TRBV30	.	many	CAWSPLGSGLIEAFF	TGTGCCTGGAGTCCGCTAGGAAGTGGCTTAATTGAAGCTTTCTTT
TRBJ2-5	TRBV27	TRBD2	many	CASSPAGVWETQYF	TGTGCCAGCAGCCCCGCGGGAGTGTGGGAGACCCAGTACTTC
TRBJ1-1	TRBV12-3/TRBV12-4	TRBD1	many	CASSQQTGNEAFF	TGTGCCAGCAGTCAACAGACAGGGAATGAAGCTTTCTTT
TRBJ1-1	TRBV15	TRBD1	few	CATSEDRGETEAFF	TGTGCCACCAGCGAGGACAGGGGAGAGACTGAAGCTTTCTTT
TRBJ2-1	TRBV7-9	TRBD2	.	CASSLDNGRLYNEQFF	TGTGCCAGCAGCTTAGATAACGGGAGGCTCTACAATGAGCAGTTCTTC